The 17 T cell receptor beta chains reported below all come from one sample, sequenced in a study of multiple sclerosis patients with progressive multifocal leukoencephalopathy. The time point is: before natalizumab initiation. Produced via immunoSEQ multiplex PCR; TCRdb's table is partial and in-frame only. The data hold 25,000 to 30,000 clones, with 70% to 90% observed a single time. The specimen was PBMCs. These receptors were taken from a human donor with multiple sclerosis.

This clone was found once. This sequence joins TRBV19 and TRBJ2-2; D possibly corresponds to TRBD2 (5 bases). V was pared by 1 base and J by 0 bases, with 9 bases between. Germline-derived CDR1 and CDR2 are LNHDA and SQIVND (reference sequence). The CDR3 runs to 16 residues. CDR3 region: CASSIVAKPNTGELFF. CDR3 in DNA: TGTGCCAGTAGTATAGTAGCGAAACCGAACACCGGGGAGCTGTTTTTT.

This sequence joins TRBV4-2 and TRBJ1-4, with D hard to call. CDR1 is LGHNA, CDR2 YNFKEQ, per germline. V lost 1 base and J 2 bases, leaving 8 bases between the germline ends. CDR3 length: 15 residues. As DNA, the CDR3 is TGTGCCAGCAGCCAAGGCCCGGGTACTAATGAAAAACTGTTTTTT. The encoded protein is CASSQGPGTNEKLFF.

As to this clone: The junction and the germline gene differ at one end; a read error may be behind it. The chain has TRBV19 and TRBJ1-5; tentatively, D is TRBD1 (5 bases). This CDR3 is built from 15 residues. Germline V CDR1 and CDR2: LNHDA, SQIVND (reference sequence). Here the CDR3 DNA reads TGTGCCGGTAGTATAGAAGGGGCGAGCAATCAGCCCCAGCATTTT. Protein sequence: CAGSIEGASNQPQHF. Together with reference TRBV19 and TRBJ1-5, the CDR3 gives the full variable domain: DGGITQSPKYLFRKEGQNVTLSCEQNLNHDAMYWYRQDPGQGLRLIYYSQIVNDFQKGDIAEGYSVSREKKESFPLTVTSAQKNPTAFYLCAGSIEGASNQPQHFGDGTRLSIL.

The CDR3 coding sequence is TGTGCCAGCAGCGCCGGGACGATCCAAGAGACCCAGTACTTC. Its protein is CASSAGTIQETQYF. The V and J genes are TRBV5-6 and TRBJ2-5; possibly TRBD1 or TRBD2 for D (5 bases each). The CDR3 spans 14 residues. Trimming removed 4 bases at V and 1 base at J, with 11 bases between. Germline assignment: CDR1 SGHDT and CDR2 YYEEEE. Based on the CDR3 plus reference TRBV5-6 and TRBJ2-5, the full variable domain is DAGVTQSPTHLIKTRGQQVTLRCSPKSGHDTVSWYQQALGQGPQFIFQYYEEEERQRGNFPDRFSGHQFPNYSSELNVNALLLGDSALYLCASSAGTIQETQYFGPGTRLLVL.

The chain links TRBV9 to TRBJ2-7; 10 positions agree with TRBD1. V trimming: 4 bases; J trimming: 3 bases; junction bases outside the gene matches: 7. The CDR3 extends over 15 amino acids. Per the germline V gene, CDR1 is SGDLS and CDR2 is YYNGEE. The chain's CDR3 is CASSLGTGDFYEQYF. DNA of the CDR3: TGTGCCAGCAGCCTCGGGACAGGGGACTTCTACGAGCAGTACTTC.

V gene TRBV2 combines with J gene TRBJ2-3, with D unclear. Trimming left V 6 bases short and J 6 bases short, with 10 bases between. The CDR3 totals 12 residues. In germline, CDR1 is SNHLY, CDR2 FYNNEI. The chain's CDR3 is CASRENGDTQYF. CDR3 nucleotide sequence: TGTGCCAGCAGGGAAAACGGGGATACGCAGTATTTT.

CDR3 sequence: CASRRASGESYEQYF. CDR3 coding DNA: TGTGCCAGCAGGAGAGCTAGCGGCGAATCCTACGAGCAGTACTTC. The gene calls are TRBV2 and TRBJ2-7; 7 bases match TRBD2. Trimming at V came to 6 bases and at J to 1 base, leaving 9 bases not matched to a gene. Germline-derived CDR1 and CDR2 are SNHLY and FYNNEI. This CDR3 has 15 amino acids.

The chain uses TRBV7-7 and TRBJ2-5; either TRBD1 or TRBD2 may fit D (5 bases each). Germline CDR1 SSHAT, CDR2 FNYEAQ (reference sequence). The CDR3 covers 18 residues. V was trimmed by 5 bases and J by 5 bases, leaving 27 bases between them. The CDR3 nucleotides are TGTGCCAGCAGCCCAAACCCCACTCGGGGTGGCTGGGGCGAGACCCAGTACTTC. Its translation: CASSPNPTRGGWGETQYF. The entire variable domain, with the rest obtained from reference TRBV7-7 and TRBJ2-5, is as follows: GAGVSQSPRYKVTKRGQDVTLRCDPISSHATLYWYQQALGQGPEFLTYFNYEAQPDKSGLPSDRFSAERPEGSISTLTIQRTEQRDSAMYRCASSPNPTRGGWGETQYFGPGTRLLVL.

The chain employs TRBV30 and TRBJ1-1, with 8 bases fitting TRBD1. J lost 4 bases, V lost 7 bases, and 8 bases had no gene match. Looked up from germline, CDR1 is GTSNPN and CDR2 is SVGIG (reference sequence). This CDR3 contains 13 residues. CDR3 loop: CAFRGQGGTEAFF. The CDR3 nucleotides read TGTGCCTTTCGCGGACAGGGCGGCACTGAAGCTTTCTTT.

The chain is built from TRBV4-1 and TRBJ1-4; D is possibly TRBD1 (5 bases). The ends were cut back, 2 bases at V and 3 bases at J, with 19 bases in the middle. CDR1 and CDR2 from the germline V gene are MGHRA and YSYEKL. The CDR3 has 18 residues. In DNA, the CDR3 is TGCGCCAGCAGCCAACCAAAAGGCGGGGGTAGGGCTAATGAAAAACTGTTTTTT. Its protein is CASSQPKGGGRANEKLFF.

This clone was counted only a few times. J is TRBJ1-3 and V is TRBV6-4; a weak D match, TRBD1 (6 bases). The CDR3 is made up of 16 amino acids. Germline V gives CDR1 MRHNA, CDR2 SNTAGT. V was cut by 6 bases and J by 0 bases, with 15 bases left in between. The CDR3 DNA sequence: TGTGCCAGCAGCCAACCGACAGGAAGCTCTGGAAACACCATATATTTT. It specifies CASSQPTGSSGNTIYF.

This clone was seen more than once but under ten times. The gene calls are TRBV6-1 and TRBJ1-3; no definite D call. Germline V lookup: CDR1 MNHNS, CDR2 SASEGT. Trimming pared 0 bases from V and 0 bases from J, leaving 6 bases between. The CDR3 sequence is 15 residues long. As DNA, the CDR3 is TGTGCCAGCAGTGAAGCGGCAGACTCTGGAAACACCATATATTTT. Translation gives CASSEAADSGNTIYF.

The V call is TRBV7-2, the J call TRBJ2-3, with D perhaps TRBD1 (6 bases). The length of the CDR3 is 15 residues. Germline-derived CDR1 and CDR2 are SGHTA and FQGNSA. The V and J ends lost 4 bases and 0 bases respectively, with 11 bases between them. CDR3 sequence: CASSSPGHSTDTQYF. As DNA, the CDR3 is TGTGCCAGCAGCTCCCCGGGACATAGCACAGATACGCAGTATTTT.

CDR3 in amino acids: CASSDGTNTGELFF. The CDR3, as DNA: TGTGCCAGCAGTGACGGGACTAACACCGGGGAGCTGTTTTTT. The rearrangement joins TRBV6-4 to TRBJ2-2, with a possible D match to TRBD2 (6 bases). The V end was cut by 2 bases, the J end by 2 bases, with 6 bases between. There are 14 residues in the CDR3. Per the germline V gene, CDR1 is MRHNA and CDR2 is SNTAGT.

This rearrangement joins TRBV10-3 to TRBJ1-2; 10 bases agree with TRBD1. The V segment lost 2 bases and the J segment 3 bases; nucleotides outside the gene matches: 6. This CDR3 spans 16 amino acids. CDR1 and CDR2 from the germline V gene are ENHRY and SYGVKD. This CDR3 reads CAISERTGGFDYGYTF. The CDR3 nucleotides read TGTGCCATCAGTGAGCGGACAGGGGGGTTTGACTATGGCTACACCTTC.

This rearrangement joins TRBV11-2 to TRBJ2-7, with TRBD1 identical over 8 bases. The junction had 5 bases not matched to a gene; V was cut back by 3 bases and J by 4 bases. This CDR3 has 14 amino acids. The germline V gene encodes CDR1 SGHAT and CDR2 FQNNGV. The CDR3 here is CASSLGQGAYEQYF. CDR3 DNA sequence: TGTGCCAGCAGCTTGGGTCAGGGGGCTTACGAGCAGTACTTC.

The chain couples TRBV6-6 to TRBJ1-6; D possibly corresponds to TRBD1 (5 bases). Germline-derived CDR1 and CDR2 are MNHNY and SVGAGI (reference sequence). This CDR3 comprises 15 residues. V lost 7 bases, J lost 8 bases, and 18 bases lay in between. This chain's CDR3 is CASTSLGELYSPLHF. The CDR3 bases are TGTGCCAGCACCTCCTTGGGGGAGTTGTATTCACCCCTCCACTTT.